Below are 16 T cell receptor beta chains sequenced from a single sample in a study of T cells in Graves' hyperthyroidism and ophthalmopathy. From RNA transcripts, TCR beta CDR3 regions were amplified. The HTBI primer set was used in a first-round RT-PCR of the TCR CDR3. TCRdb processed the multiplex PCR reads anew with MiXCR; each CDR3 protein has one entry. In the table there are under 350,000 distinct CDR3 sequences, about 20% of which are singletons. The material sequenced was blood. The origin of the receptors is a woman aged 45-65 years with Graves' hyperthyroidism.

The CDR3 DNA reads TGCGCCAGCAGCCAAGTAACACAGTACAATCAGCCCCAGCATTTT. It codes for CASSQVTQYNQPQHF. The J gene is TRBJ1-5, the V gene TRBV4-1; D ambiguous. Trimming stripped 1 base from V and 3 bases from J, with 10 bases between. Germline CDR1 is MGHRA and CDR2 is YSYEKL. The CDR3 runs 15 residues.

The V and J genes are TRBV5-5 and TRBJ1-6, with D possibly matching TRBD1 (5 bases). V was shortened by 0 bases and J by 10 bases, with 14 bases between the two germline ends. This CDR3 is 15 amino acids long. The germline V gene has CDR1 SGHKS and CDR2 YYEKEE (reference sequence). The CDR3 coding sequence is TGTGCCAGCAGCTTGGGGGACCGGAGGGGCTCACCCCTCCACTTT. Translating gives CASSLGDRRGSPLHF.

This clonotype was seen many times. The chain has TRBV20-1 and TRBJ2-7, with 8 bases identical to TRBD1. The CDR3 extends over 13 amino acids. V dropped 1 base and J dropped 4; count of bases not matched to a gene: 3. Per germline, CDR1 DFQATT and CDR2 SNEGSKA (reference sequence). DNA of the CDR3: TGCAGTGCTAGAGGTGGACAGGGTTACGAGCAGTACTTC. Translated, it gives CSARGGQGYEQYF.

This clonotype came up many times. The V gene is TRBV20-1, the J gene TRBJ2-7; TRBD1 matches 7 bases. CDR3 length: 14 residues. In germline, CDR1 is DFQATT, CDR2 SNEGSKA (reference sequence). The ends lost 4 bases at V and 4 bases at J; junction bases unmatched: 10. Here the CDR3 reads CSATLTGSLYEQYF. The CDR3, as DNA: TGCAGTGCTACCCTGACAGGGAGCCTATACGAGCAGTACTTC.

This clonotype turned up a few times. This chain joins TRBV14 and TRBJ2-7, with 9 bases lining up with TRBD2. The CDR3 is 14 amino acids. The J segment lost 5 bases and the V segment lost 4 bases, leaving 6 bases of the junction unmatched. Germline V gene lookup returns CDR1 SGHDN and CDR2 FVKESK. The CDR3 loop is CASSRLAGDDEQYF. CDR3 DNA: TGTGCCAGCAGCCGATTAGCGGGAGATGACGAGCAGTACTTC.

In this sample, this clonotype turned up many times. CDR3 protein: CASSFRPPDRRVDETQYF. The CDR3 nucleotides read TGCGCCAGCAGCTTCCGTCCCCCAGACAGGAGGGTTGACGAGACCCAGTACTTC. The chain couples TRBV5-1 to TRBJ2-5, with D perhaps matching TRBD1 or TRBD2 (6 bases each). CDR3 length: 18 residues. CDR1 is SGHRS and CDR2 is YFSETQ in the germline V gene. V dropped 2 bases and J dropped 5 bases, with 25 bases sitting between them.

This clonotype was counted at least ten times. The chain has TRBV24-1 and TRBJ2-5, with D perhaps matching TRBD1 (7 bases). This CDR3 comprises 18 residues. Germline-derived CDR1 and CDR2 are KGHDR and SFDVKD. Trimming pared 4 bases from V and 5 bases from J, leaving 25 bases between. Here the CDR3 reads CATSDPRPSTGTLETQYF. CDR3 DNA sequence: TGTGCCACCAGTGACCCTAGACCTTCGACAGGGACTTTGGAGACCCAGTACTTC.

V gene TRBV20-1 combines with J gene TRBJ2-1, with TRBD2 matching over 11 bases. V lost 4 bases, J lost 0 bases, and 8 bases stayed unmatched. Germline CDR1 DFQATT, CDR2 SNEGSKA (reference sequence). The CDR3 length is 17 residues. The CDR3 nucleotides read TGCAGTGCTAAGGGACTAGCGGAGAAGAGCTCCTACAATGAGCAGTTCTTC. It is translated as CSAKGLAEKSSYNEQFF.

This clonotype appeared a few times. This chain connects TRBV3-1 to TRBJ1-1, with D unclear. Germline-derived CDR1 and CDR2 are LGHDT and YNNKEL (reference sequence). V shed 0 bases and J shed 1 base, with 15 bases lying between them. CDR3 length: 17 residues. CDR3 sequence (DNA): TGTGCCAGCAGCCAAGAAGCGCTCGGCAGGAGGAACACTGAAGCTTTCTTT. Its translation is CASSQEALGRRNTEAFF.

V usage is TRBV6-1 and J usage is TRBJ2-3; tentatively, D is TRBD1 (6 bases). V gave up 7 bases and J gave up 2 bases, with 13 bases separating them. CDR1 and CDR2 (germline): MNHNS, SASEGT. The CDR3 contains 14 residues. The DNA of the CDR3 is TGTGCCAGCAAAACCGGACAGAACACAGATACGCAGTATTTT. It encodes CASKTGQNTDTQYF.

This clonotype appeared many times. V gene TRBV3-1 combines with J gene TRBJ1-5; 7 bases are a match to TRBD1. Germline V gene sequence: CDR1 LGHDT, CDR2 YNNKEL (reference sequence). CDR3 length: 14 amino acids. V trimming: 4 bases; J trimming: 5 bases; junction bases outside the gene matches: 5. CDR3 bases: TGTGCCAGCAGCCCATCCAGGGGGGATCAGCCCCAGCATTTT. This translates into CASSPSRGDQPQHF.

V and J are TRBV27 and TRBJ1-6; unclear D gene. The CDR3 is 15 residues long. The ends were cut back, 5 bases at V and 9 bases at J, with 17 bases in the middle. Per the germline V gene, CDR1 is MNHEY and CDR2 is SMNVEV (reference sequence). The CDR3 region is CASSLAGVGGSPLHF. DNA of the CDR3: TGTGCCAGCAGTCTAGCGGGTGTAGGCGGTTCACCCCTCCACTTT.

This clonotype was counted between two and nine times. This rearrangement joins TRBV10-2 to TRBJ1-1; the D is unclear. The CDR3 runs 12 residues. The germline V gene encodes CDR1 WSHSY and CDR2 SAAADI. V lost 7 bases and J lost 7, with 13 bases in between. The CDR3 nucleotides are TGCGCCAGCACTCACACGAACCTTGAAGCTTTCTTT. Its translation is CASTHTNLEAFF.

CDR3 sequence (DNA): TGTGCCAGCAGTTACTCGGGCTTAGAAGAGACCCAGTACTTC. Protein product: CASSYSGLEETQYF. The chain combines TRBV6-2 or TRBV6-3 with TRBJ2-5; D not resolved. Germline V gene sequence: CDR1 MNHEY, CDR2 SVGEGT. The CDR3 has 14 residues. The V gene lost 0 bases and the J gene lost 3 bases, with 8 bases spanning the gap.

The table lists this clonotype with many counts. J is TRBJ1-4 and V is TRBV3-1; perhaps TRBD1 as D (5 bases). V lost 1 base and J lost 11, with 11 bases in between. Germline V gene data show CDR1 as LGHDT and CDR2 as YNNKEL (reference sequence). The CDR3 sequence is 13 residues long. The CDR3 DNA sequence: TGTGCCAGCAGCCAAGCCGGAAAGGGGAAACTGTTTTTT. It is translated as CASSQAGKGKLFF.

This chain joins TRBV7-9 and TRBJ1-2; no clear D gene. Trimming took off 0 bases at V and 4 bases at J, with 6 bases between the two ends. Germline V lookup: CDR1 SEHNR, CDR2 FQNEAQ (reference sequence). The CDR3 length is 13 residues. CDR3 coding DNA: TGTGCCAGCAGCTTAGCAGGATCCTATGGCTACACCTTC. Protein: CASSLAGSYGYTF.